These 9 T cell receptor beta chains were sequenced from one sample in a study of T cell clonality in common variable immunodeficiency (dated by TCRdb to between 2014 and 2017). Libraries were prepared through the immunoSEQ multiplex PCR assay. Here the immuneACCESS table is served through TCRdb, limited to in-frame sequences with V and J called. Missing clones are a known gap in these copies; in checked studies unresolved V genes cover under half, and the rest lacks a known reason. The table shows 45,000 to 55,000 clones here, with no singletons. 4.5% to 5.5% of the sample is held by the ten biggest clonotypes. The sample consisted of peripheral blood mononuclear cells. These receptors came from a person aged 18 to 75 in good health.

This clone was counted ten times or more. The read is 3 residues too short to cover the CDR3 end, so that end is filled in from the germline J gene. The chain links TRBV20-1 to TRBJ2-5, with D maybe TRBD2 (7 bases). The ends were cut back, 3 bases at V and 2 bases at J, with 22 bases in the middle. The CDR3 spans 17 residues. The V gene's germline CDR1 is DFQATT and CDR2 SNEGSKA (reference sequence). The CDR3 reads CSASIPGASGMQETQYF. CDR3 bases read: TGCAGTGCTAGTATTCCGGGGGCTAGCGGAATGCAAGAGACC.

Many counts were recorded for this clone. The observed sequence ends 3 residues before the CDR3 terminus, with the missing tail filled in from the germline J gene. The V gene is TRBV4-2, the J gene TRBJ1-2, with TRBD1 matching over 8 bases. This CDR3 is built from 15 residues. The germline V gene encodes CDR1 LGHNA and CDR2 YNFKEQ. Here the CDR3 reads CASSQQSDRVIGYTF. CDR3 DNA, as far as it was read: TGTGCCAGCAGCCAACAATCGGACAGGGTAATCGGC.

This clone was observed at least ten times. The CDR3 extends 3 residues past the end of the read, so its final part is completed from the germline J gene. The chain employs TRBV14 and TRBJ2-3; the D is unclear. The CDR3 has 13 amino acids. In germline, CDR1 is SGHDN, CDR2 FVKESK. V dropped 2 bases and J dropped 4 bases, with 7 bases sitting between them. The CDR3 loop reads CASSQLVADTQYF. The covered CDR3 bases are TGTGCCAGCAGCCAATTGGTAGCAGATACG.

Ten or more counts support this clone. The CDR3 is cut off 3 residues early in the read; its end comes from the germline J gene. V usage is TRBV4-1 and J usage is TRBJ2-5; 7 bases match TRBD2. CDR3 length: 14 amino acids. The germline V gene encodes CDR1 MGHRA and CDR2 YSYEKL. V was clipped by 4 bases and J by 2 bases; unmatched bases: 4. CDR3 DNA (partial): TGCGCCAGCAGCCGACTAGCTCGACAAGAGACC. Its translation: CASSRLARQET. In full, the CDR3 reads CASSRLARQETQYF.

In its sample, this clone was seen many times. Read data end 3 residues before the CDR3 end; the end is taken from the germline J gene. The chain couples TRBV5-1 to TRBJ1-1, with D hard to call. CDR1 SGHRS and CDR2 YFSETQ come from the germline V gene. This CDR3 region has 13 residues. The ends were cut back, 0 bases at V and 1 base at J, with 4 bases in the middle. The CDR3 here is CASSLEGNTEAFF. The CDR3 DNA, read in part, is TGCGCCAGCAGCTTGGAGGGGAACACTGAA.

This clone was seen many times. The read terminates 3 residues before the CDR3 end, so the remaining end is supplied by the germline J gene. The chain uses TRBV6-1 and TRBJ2-3, with unresolved D. Per germline, CDR1 MNHNS and CDR2 SASEGT. Trimming cost V 4 bases and J 4 bases, with 6 bases left between them. The CDR3 consists of 12 residues. The CDR3 sequence: CASSGSADTQYF. The covered CDR3 bases are TGTGCCAGCAGTGGTTCCGCAGATACG.

This clone was seen many times. The CDR3 end lies 3 residues beyond the end of the read and is filled in from the germline J gene. V is TRBV20-1 and J is TRBJ2-5; 13 bases align to TRBD2. V dropped 5 bases and J dropped 1; count of bases not matched to a gene: 7. The CDR3 sequence is 16 residues long. From germline, CDR1 is DFQATT and CDR2 SNEGSKA (reference sequence). The covered CDR3 bases are TGCAGTGCTGATGGGACTAGCGGGGTGGGCCAAGAGACC. As protein: CSADGTSGVGQET. The full CDR3 reads CSADGTSGVGQETQYF.

This clone was found many times. The CDR3 end falls 3 residues outside the read, so it is completed with the germline J gene. The V and J genes are TRBV6-1 and TRBJ2-7; 7 nucleotides line up with TRBD1. This CDR3 has 14 residues. The ends lost 3 bases at V and 3 bases at J; junction bases unmatched: 5. The germline gives CDR1 MNHNS, CDR2 SASEGT. The DNA read from the CDR3 is TGTGCCAGCAGTGACGGACAGGCTCTCTACGAG. Encoded protein: CASSDGQALYE. The whole CDR3 reads CASSDGQALYEQYF.

The sample holds many counts of this clone. The read stops 3 residues short of the end of the CDR3; the missing end is completed from the germline J gene. The chain is built from TRBV10-3 and TRBJ1-2; tentative D call: TRBD1 (5 bases). The V end lost 2 bases, the J end lost 2 bases, and 15 bases lay between the germline ends. The CDR3 runs to 16 residues. CDR1 is ENHRY, CDR2 SYGVKD, per germline. The sequenced part of the CDR3 DNA is TGTGCCATCAGTGAGAACCCTGGGAGGGGAAACTATGGC. Its protein is CAISENPGRGNYG. The complete CDR3 reads CAISENPGRGNYGYTF.